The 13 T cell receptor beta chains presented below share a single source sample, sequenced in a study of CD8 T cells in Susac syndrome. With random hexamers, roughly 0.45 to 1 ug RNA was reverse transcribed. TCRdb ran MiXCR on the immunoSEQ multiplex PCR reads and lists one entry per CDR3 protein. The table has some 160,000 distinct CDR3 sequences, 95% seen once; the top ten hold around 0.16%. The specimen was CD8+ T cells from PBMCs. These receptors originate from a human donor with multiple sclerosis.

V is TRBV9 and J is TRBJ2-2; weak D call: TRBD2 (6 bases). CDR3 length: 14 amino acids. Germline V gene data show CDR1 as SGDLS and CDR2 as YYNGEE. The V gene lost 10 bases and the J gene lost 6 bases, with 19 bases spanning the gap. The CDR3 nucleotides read TGTGCCTGGGCGGGACTCCATGTGGCCGGGGAGCTGTTTTTT. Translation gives CAWAGLHVAGELFF. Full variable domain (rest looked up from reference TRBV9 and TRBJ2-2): DSGVTQTPKHLITATGQRVTLRCSPRSGDLSVYWYQQSLDQGLQFLIQYYNGEERAKGNILERFSAQQFPDLHSELNLSSLELGDSALYFCAWAGLHVAGELFFGEGSRLTVL.

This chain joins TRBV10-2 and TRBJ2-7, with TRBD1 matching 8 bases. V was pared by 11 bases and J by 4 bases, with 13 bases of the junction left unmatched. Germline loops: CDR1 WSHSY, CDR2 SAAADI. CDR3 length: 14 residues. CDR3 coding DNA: TGCGCCGCCAGGCCTTGGACAGGGAGGTACGAGCAGTACTTC. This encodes CAARPWTGRYEQYF.

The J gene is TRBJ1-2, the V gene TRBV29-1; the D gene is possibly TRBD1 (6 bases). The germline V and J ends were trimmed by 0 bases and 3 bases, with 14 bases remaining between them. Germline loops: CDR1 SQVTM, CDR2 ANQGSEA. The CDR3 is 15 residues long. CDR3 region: CSVEDLQGLDYGYTF. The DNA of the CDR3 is TGCAGCGTTGAAGATCTTCAGGGGCTGGACTATGGCTACACCTTC.

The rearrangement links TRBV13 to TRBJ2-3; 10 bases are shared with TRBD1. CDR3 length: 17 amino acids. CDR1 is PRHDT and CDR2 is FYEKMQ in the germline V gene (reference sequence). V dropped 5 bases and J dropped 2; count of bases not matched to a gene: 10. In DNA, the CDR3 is TGTGCCAGCAGCCCCTCTAGGACAGGGGGAATCACAGATACGCAGTATTTT. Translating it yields CASSPSRTGGITDTQYF.

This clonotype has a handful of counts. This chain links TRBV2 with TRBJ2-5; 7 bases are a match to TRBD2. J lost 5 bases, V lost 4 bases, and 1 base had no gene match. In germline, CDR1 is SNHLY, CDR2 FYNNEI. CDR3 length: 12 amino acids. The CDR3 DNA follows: TGTGCCAGCAGTGCCGGGAGGGAGACCCAGTACTTC. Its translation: CASSAGRETQYF.

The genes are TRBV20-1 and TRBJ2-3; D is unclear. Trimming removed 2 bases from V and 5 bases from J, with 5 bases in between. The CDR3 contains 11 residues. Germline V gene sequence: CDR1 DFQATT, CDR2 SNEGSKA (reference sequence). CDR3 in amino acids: CSARYGDTQYF. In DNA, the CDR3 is TGCAGTGCTAGATACGGAGATACGCAGTATTTT.

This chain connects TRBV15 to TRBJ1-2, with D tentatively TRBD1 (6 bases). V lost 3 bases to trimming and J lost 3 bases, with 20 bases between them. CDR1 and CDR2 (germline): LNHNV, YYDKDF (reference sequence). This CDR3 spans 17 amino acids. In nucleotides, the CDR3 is TGTGCCACCAGCAGGCGGGAATACAGGGTTGGTGACTATGGCTACACCTTC. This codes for CATSRREYRVGDYGYTF.

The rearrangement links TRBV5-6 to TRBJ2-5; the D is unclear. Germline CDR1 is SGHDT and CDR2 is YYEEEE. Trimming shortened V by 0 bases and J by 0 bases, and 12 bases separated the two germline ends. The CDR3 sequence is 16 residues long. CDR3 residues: CASSLELLSNQETQYF. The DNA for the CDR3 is TGTGCCAGCAGCTTGGAGCTGCTCAGTAACCAAGAGACCCAGTACTTC.

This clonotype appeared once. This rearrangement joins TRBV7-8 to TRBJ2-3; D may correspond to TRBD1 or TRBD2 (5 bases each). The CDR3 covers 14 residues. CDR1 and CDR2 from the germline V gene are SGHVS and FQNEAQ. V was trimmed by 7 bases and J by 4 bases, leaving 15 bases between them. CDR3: CASTMGPNADTQYF. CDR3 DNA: TGTGCCAGCACCATGGGACCCAACGCAGATACGCAGTATTTT.

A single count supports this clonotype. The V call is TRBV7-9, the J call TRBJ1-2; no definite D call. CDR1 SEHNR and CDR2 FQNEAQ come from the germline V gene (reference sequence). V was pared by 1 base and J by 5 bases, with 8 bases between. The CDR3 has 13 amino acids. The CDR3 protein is CASSLGGGYGYTF. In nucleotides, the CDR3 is TGTGCCAGCAGCTTAGGCGGCGGGTATGGCTACACCTTC.

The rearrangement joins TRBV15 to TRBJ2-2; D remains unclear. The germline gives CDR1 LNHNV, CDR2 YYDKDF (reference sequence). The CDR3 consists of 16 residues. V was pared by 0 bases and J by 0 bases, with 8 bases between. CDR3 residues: CATSREEWSNTGELFF. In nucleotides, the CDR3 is TGTGCCACCAGCAGAGAGGAGTGGTCGAACACCGGGGAGCTGTTTTTT.

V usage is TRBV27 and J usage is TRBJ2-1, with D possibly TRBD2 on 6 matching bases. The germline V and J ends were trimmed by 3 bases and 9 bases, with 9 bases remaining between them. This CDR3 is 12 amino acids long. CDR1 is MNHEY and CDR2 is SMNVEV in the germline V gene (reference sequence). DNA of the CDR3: TGTGCCAGCAGTTTTGGAGGGAGTGAGCAGTTCTTC. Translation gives CASSFGGSEQFF.

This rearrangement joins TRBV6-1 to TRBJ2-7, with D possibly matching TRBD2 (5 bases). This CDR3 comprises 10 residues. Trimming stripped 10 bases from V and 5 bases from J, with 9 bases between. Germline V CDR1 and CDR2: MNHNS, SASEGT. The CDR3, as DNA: TGTGCCACCCGGGGTGACGAGCAGTACTTC. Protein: CATRGDEQYF.